One and the same sample provided the 13 T cell receptor beta chains below, sequenced in a study of blood T cell repertoires in COVID-19. The data were produced by immunoSEQ multiplex PCR, yet TCRdb's version contains in-frame clones alone and is incomplete. The table lists roughly 310,000 clones, 85% to 90% of them singletons. Sequencing was performed on peripheral blood. The receptors derive from a woman in her 30s with COVID-19, enrolled during active disease.

The J gene is TRBJ2-7, the V gene TRBV5-4, with TRBD2 as a possible D gene (6 bases). CDR1 and CDR2 (germline): SGHNT, YYREEE (reference sequence). The CDR3 loop spans 13 amino acids. The ends were cut back, 4 bases at V and 6 bases at J, with 14 bases in the middle. The CDR3: CASSEKTSIEQYF. In DNA, the CDR3 is TGTGCCAGCAGCGAGAAGACTAGTATCGAGCAGTACTTC.

The table lists this clone with a count of one. The chain couples TRBV6-5 to TRBJ1-3, with no clear D. The CDR3 contains 13 residues. Germline CDR1 MNHEY, CDR2 SVGAGI. The ends were cut back, 7 bases at V and 4 bases at J, with 11 bases in the middle. DNA for the CDR3: TGTGCCAGCATCGAGGTGGCCGGAAACACCATATATTTT. Encoded protein: CASIEVAGNTIYF.

The rearrangement links TRBV2 to TRBJ2-7; 12 bases align to TRBD2. The CDR3 runs 15 residues. Trimming at V came to 5 bases and at J to 1 base, leaving 3 bases not matched to a gene. Germline CDR1 SNHLY, CDR2 FYNNEI. The CDR3 sequence is CASSPTSGRSYEQYF. CDR3 DNA: TGTGCCAGCAGTCCGACTAGCGGGAGATCCTACGAGCAGTACTTC.

The V call is TRBV7-9, the J call TRBJ1-3, with D unresolved. CDR1 is SEHNR, CDR2 FQNEAQ, per germline (reference sequence). The germline V and J ends were trimmed by 4 bases and 0 bases, with 4 bases remaining between them. The CDR3 totals 13 residues. Written as DNA, the CDR3 is TGTGCCAGCAGCTCAATCTCTGGAAACACCATATATTTT. Translated, it gives CASSSISGNTIYF.

The J gene is TRBJ1-6, the V gene TRBV30; 9 bases align to TRBD1. After removal of 4 bases from V and 7 bases from J, the junction contained 2 bases not matched to a gene. This CDR3 region has 13 residues. CDR1 is GTSNPN and CDR2 is SVGIG in the germline V gene (reference sequence). The DNA for the CDR3 is TGTGCCTGGAAAGACAGGGGGAATTCACCCCTCCACTTT. Its translation is CAWKDRGNSPLHF.

The J gene is TRBJ1-1, the V gene TRBV18; a possible D gene is TRBD1 (5 bases). The CDR3 has 13 residues. The germline gives CDR1 KGHSH, CDR2 LQKENI. The germline V and J ends were trimmed by 1 base and 10 bases, with 13 bases remaining between them. The CDR3 region is CASSPLAREAAFF. In DNA form, the CDR3 reads TGTGCCAGCTCACCACTGGCCAGGGAGGCAGCTTTCTTT.

The rearrangement joins TRBV10-1 to TRBJ2-7, with TRBD2 matching over 9 bases. CDR3 size: 14 residues. J was trimmed by 6 bases and V by 0 bases; bases with no gene match: 3. The germline V gene has CDR1 WNHNN and CDR2 SYGVQD (reference sequence). CDR3 nucleotide sequence: TGCGCCAGCAGTGAGTCTAGCGGGAGAAGCGAGCAGTACTTC. Protein product: CASSESSGRSEQYF.

The table lists this clone with a count of one. The chain couples TRBV28 to TRBJ1-5, with a tentative D call TRBD1 (6 bases). Germline CDR1 MDHEN, CDR2 SYDVKM. Between the trimmed V and J ends, which lost 3 bases and 5 bases, there was a span of 14 bases. CDR3 length equals 15 residues. DNA for the CDR3: TGTGCCAGCAGTTTTGGGGGGGCACAGGATCAGCCCCAGCATTTT. It codes for CASSFGGAQDQPQHF.

The chain couples TRBV13 to TRBJ2-1, with 14 bases fitting TRBD2. There are 18 residues in the CDR3. The V gene end was trimmed by 4 bases and the J gene end by 4 bases; junction bases not matched to a gene: 9. Germline loops: CDR1 PRHDT, CDR2 FYEKMQ (reference sequence). The DNA for the CDR3 is TGTGCCAGCAGCTCGAGGACTAGCGGGAGGACTTTGTACAATGAGCAGTTCTTC. Its protein is CASSSRTSGRTLYNEQFF.

The rearrangement links TRBV10-3 to TRBJ2-1, with D hard to call. V lost 6 bases, J lost 0 bases, and 12 bases lay in between. CDR3 size: 15 residues. CDR1 is ENHRY and CDR2 is SYGVKD in the germline V gene. The DNA for the CDR3 is TGTGCCATCAGGGATCTAGTCTCCTCCTACAATGAGCAGTTCTTC. It encodes CAIRDLVSSYNEQFF.

This clone was counted a few times. The genes are TRBV19 and TRBJ2-7; TRBD1 matches 9 bases. Germline V gene data show CDR1 as LNHDA and CDR2 as SQIVND (reference sequence). The CDR3 loop spans 14 amino acids. V dropped 3 bases and J dropped 2; count of bases not matched to a gene: 2. The CDR3 coding sequence is TGTGCCAGTAGTATCCGACAGGGGGCCTACGAGCAGTACTTC. This gives the protein CASSIRQGAYEQYF.

CDR3 DNA sequence: TGTGCCACCAGCCTAGCGGGAGGGCCGGTGGCTGAGCAGTTCTTC. As protein: CATSLAGGPVAEQFF. The rearrangement links TRBV24-1 to TRBJ2-1; 12 bases align to TRBD2. The length of the CDR3 is 15 residues. V trimming: 7 bases; J trimming: 9 bases; junction bases outside the gene matches: 9. Per the germline V gene, CDR1 is KGHDR and CDR2 is SFDVKD.

V usage is TRBV29-1 and J usage is TRBJ2-3, with D maybe TRBD1 (5 bases). V lost 6 bases and J lost 2, with 9 bases in between. The CDR3 contains 12 residues. Per the germline V gene, CDR1 is SQVTM and CDR2 is ANQGSEA. The CDR3 spells CSVEQVTDTQYF. CDR3 nucleotide sequence: TGCAGCGTCGAACAGGTCACAGATACGCAGTATTTT.